The entry below describes one T cell receptor (beta chain). Its antigen is currently unknown. These data belong to a study of chemoradiotherapy in HPV16-positive cancers. Study information: Functional T-cell assays on two HPV16-positive patients' cells defined candidate HPV-specific clones and common TCR motifs.

Study-wide results and caveats: For HPV16-positive patients, expanding HPV-responsive T cells associated with longer recurrence-free survival. Non-HPV-specific T cells did not expand in tumors during treatment, whereas candidate HPV-specific clones and E7-related motifs did.

Germline CDR1 reads GTSNPN; CDR2 reads SVGIG (reference sequence). The ends lost 2 bases at V and 5 bases at J; junction bases unmatched: 9. This CDR3 has 16 residues. Assay used: immunoSEQ multiplex PCR; TCRdb lists only in-frame clones, some missing. The data show about 7,300 clones, around 85% seen once. The chain employs TRBV30 and TRBJ2-5, with TRBD2 matching over 12 bases. The specimen comprised blood, sampled from a patient who underwent chemoradiotherapy. This receptor was taken from a human donor with HPV-associated anogenital cancer. CDR3 loop: CAWSKPSGGGMETQYF. CDR3 coding DNA: TGTGCCTGGAGTAAGCCTAGCGGGGGGGGGATGGAGACCCAGTACTTC.